The clone carrying this TCR beta chain counts as medium-sized (0.01 to 0.1%). As yet, its antigen is unknown. From live CD3+CD8+TCRalphabeta+ cells, four PD-1 and/or TIGIT subsets were sorted. This CDR3 is 15 amino acids long. Per the germline V gene, CDR1 is DFQATT and CDR2 is SNEGSKA (reference sequence). With V trimmed by 0 bases and J by 3 bases, 3 bases remained unmatched. TCR libraries were prepared from roughly 14 ng of total RNA with the QIAseq Immune Repertoire TCR panel. MiXCR, applied by TCRdb to the reads, yields one record per CDR3 protein. The sample contains around 710 distinct CDR3 sequences, 7.6% of which appear only once. This entry belongs to a study of circulating CD8 cells and anti-PD-1 response in melanoma. Study findings and constraints: Experiments were generally run without replicates.

This specimen was CD8+ T cells from PBMCs, taken at baseline or after one month of anti-PD-1 therapy (not recorded which). This rearrangement joins TRBV20-1 to TRBJ2-3, with 10 bases that match TRBD1. This TCR derives from a human donor with melanoma. As DNA, the CDR3 is TGCAGTGCTAGAGACGGGACAGGGGTAACAGATACGCAGTATTTT. Protein product: CSARDGTGVTDTQYF.